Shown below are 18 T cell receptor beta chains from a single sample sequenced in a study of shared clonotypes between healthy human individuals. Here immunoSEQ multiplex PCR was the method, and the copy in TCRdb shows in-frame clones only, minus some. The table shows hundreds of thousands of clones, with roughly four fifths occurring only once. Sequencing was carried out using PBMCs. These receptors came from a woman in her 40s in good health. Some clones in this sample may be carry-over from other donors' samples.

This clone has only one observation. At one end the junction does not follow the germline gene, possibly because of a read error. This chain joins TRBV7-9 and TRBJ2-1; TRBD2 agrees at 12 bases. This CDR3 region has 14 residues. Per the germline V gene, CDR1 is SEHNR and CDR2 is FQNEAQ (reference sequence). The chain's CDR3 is CASSLAGGDNEQFF. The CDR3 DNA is TGTGCCAGCAGCCTAGCGGGAGGGGACAATGAGCAGTTCTTC. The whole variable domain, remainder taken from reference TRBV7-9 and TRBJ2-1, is DTGVSQNPRHKITKRGQNVTFRCDPISEHNRLYWYRQTLGQGPEFLTYFQNEAQLEKSRLLSDRFSAERPKGSFSTLEIQRTEQGDSAMYLCASSLAGGDNEQFFGPGTRLTVL.

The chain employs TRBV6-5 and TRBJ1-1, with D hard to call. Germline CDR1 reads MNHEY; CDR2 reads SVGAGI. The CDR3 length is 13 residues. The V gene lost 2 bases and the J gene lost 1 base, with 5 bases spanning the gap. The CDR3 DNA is TGTGCCAGCAGTTACGAGGGGAACACTGAAGCTTTCTTT. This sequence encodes CASSYEGNTEAFF.

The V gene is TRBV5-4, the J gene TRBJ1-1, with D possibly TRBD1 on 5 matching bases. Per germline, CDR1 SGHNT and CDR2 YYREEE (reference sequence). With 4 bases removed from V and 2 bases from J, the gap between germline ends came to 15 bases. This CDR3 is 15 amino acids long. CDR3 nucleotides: TGTGCCAGCAGCCCTAAGGGTGGGGGAAACACTGAAGCTTTCTTT. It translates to CASSPKGGGNTEAFF.

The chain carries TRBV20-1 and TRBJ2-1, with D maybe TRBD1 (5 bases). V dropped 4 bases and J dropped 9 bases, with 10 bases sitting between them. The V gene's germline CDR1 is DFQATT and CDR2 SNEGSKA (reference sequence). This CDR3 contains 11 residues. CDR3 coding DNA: TGCAGTGCTAACCGACAGCTTGAGCAGTTCTTC. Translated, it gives CSANRQLEQFF.

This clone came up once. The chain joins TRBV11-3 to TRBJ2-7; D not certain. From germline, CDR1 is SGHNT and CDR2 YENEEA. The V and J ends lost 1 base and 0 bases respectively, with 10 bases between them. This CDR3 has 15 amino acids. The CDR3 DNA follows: TGTGCCAGCAGCTTAGTTCGGTTTAGCTCCTACGAGCAGTACTTC. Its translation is CASSLVRFSSYEQYF.

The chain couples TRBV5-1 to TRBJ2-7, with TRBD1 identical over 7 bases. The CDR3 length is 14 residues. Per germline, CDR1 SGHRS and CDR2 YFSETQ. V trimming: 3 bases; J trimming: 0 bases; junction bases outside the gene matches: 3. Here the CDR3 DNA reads TGCGCCAGCAGCTATGACAGGGCCTCCTACGAGCAGTACTTC. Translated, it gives CASSYDRASYEQYF.

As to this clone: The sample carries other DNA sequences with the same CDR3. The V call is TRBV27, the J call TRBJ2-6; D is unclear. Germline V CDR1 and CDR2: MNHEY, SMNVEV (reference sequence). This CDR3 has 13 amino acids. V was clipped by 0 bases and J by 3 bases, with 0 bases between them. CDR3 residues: CASSLSGANVLTF. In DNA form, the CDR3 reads TGTGCCAGCAGTTTATCTGGGGCCAACGTCCTGACTTTC.

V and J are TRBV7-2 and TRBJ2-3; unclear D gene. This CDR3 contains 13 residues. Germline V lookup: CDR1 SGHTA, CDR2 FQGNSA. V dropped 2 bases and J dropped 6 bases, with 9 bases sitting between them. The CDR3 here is CASSLPQLDTQYF. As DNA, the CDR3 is TGTGCCAGCAGCTTACCCCAGCTGGATACGCAGTATTTT.

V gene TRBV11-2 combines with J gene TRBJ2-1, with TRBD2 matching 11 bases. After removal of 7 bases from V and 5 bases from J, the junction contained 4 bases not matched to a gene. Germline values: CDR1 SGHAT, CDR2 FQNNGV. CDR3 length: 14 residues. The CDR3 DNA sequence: TGTGCCAGCACAAAACTAGCGGGAGACAATGAGCAGTTCTTC. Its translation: CASTKLAGDNEQFF.

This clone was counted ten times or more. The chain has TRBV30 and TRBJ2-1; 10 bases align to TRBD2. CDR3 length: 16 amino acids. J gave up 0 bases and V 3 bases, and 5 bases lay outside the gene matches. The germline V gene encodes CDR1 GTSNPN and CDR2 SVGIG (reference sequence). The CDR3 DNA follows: TGTGCCTGGAGAGGGAAGCGGGAGGGCTCCTACAATGAGCAGTTCTTC. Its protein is CAWRGKREGSYNEQFF.

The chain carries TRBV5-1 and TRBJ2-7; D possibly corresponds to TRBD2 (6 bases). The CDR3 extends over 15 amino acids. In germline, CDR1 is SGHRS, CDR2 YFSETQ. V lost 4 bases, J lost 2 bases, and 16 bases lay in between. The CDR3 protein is CASSPGGAEAYEQYF. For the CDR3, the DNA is TGCGCCAGCAGCCCTGGAGGGGCAGAGGCCTACGAGCAGTACTTC.

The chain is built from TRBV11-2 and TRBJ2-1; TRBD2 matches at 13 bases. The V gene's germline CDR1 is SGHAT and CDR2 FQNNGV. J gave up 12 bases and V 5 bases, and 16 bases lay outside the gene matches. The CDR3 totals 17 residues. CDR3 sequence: CASSPRGLAGSTFGQFF. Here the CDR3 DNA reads TGTGCCAGCAGCCCCCGGGGACTAGCGGGGTCCACTTTCGGGCAGTTCTTC. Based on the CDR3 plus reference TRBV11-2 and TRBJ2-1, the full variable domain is EAGVAQSPRYKIIEKRQSVAFWCNPISGHATLYWYQQILGQGPKLLIQFQNNGVVDDSQLPKDRFSAERLKGVDSTLKIQPAKLEDSAVYLCASSPRGLAGSTFGQFFGPGTRLTVL.

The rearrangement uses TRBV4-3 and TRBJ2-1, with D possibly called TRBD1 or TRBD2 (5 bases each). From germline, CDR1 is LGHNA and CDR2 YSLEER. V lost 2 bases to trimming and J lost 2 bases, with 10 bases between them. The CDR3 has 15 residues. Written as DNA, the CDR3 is TGCGCCAGCAGCCAATTCCGGGACGCCTACAATGAGCAGTTCTTC. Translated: CASSQFRDAYNEQFF.

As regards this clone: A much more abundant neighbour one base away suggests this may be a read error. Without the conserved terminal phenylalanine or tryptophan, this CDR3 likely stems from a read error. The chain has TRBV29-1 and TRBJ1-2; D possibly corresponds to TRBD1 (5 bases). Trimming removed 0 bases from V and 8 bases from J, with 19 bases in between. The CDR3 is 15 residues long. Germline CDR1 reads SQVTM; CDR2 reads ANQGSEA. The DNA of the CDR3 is TGCAGCGTTGAAGAGTGGCAAGGGGTTGTAGGGGGCTACACCTCC. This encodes CSVEEWQGVVGGYTS.

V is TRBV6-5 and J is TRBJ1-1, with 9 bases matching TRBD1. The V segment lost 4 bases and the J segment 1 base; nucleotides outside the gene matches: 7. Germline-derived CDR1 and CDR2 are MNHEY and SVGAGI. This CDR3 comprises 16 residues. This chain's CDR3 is CASSFGTGKGNTEAFF. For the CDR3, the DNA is TGTGCCAGCAGTTTCGGGACAGGGAAGGGGAACACTGAAGCTTTCTTT.

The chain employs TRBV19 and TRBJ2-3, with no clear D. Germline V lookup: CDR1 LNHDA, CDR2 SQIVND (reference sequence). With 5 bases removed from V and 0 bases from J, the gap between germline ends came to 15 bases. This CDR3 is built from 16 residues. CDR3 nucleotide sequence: TGTGCCAGTAGTGCCCGATCCCGTGCTAGCACAGATACGCAGTATTTT. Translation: CASSARSRASTDTQYF.

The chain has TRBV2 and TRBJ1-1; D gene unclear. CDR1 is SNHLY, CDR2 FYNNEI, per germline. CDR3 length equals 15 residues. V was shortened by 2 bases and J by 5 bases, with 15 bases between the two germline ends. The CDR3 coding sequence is TGTGCCAGCAGTGAATTCCAGGAGTCGGGGACTGAAGCTTTCTTT. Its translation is CASSEFQESGTEAFF.

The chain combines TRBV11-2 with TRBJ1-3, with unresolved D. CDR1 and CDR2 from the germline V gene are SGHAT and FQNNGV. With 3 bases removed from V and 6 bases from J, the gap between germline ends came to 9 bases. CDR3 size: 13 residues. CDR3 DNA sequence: TGTGCCAGCAGCTTCGGGAGGGAAAACACCATATATTTT. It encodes CASSFGRENTIYF.